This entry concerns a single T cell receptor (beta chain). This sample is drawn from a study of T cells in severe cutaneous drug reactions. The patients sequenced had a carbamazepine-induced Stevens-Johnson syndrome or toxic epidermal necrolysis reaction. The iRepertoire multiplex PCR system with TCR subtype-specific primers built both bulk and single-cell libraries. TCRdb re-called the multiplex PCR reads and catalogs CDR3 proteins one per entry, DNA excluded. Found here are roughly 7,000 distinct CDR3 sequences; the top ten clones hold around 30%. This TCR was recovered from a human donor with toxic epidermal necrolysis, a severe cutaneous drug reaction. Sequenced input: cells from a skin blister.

CDR3 in amino acids: CASSLMTGTDTQYF. This chain uses TRBV27 with TRBJ2-3. Germline-derived CDR1 and CDR2 are MNHEY and SMNVEV (reference sequence). The CDR3 consists of 14 residues.